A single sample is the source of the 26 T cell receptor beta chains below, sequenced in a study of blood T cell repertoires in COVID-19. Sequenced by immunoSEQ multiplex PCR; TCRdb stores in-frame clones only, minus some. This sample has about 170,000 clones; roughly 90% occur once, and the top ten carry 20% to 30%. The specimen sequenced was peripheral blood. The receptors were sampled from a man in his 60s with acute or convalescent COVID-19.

CDR3 residues: CASSFLGEETQYF. The CDR3 DNA sequence: TGTGCCAGCAGCTTCTTAGGGGAAGAGACCCAGTACTTC. The chain couples TRBV7-9 to TRBJ2-5; TRBD1 might be the D (5 bases). V shed 3 bases and J shed 3 bases, with 8 bases lying between them. Germline assignment: CDR1 SEHNR and CDR2 FQNEAQ (reference sequence). This CDR3 spans 13 amino acids. The full variable domain, rest sourced from reference TRBV7-9 and TRBJ2-5, is DTGVSQNPRHKITKRGQNVTFRCDPISEHNRLYWYRQTLGQGPEFLTYFQNEAQLEKSRLLSDRFSAERPKGSFSTLEIQRTEQGDSAMYLCASSFLGEETQYFGPGTRLLVL.

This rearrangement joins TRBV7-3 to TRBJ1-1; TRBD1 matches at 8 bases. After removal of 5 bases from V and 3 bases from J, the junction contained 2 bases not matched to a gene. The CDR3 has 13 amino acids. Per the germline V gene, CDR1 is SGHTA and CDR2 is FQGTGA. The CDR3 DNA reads TGTGCCAGCAGCCCACAGGGGGACACTGAAGCTTTCTTT. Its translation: CASSPQGDTEAFF.

The CDR3 reads CASSAWDRQHYGYTF. The DNA for the CDR3 is TGTGCCAGCAGTGCGTGGGACAGGCAACACTATGGCTACACCTTC. The chain is built from TRBV25-1 and TRBJ1-2; TRBD1 matches at 8 bases. Germline V gene data show CDR1 as MGHDK and CDR2 as SYGVNS. The CDR3 contains 15 residues. J was trimmed by 3 bases and V by 4 bases; bases with no gene match: 7.

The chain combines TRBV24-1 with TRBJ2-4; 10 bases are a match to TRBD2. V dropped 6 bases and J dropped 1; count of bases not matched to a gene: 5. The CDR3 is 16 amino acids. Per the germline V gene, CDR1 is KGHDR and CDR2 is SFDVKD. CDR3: CATSLSSGSAKNIQYF. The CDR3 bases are TGTGCCACCAGTCTCTCTAGCGGGAGTGCCAAAAACATTCAGTACTTC.

The CDR3 DNA is TGTGCCACCAGCAGGCTAAGTAAGACTAGCTCGGGGGAGCAGTACTTC. It specifies CATSRLSKTSSGEQYF. The chain recombines TRBV15 with TRBJ2-7, with 7 bases aligning to TRBD2. The CDR3 spans 16 residues. Germline values: CDR1 LNHNV, CDR2 YYDKDF (reference sequence). V lost 3 bases, J lost 7 bases, and 15 bases stayed unmatched.

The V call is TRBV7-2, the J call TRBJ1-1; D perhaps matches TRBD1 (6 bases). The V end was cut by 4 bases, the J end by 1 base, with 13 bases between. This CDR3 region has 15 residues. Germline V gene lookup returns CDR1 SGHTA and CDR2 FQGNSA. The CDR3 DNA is TGTGCCAGCAGCTCCCCGGGACACCCGAACACTGAAGCTTTCTTT. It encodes CASSSPGHPNTEAFF.

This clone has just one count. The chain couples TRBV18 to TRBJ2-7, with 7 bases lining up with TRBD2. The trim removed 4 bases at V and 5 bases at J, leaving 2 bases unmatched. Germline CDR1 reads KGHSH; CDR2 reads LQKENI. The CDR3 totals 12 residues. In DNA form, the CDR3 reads TGTGCCAGCTCACTTGCGGGAGACGAGCAGTACTTC. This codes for CASSLAGDEQYF.

CDR3 bases: TGTGCCACCAGCAGTCTTAATTCACCCCTCCACTTT. This codes for CATSSLNSPLHF. This chain uses TRBV15 with TRBJ1-6; D ambiguous. The germline CDR1 and CDR2 sequences are LNHNV and YYDKDF (reference sequence). There are 12 residues in the CDR3. V lost 3 bases and J lost 6, with 3 bases in between.

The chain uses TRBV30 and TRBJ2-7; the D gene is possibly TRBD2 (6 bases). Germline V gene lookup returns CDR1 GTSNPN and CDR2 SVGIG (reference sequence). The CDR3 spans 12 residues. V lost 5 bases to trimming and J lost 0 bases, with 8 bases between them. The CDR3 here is CAWDGSSYEQYF. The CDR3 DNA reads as TGTGCCTGGGACGGGAGCTCCTACGAGCAGTACTTC.

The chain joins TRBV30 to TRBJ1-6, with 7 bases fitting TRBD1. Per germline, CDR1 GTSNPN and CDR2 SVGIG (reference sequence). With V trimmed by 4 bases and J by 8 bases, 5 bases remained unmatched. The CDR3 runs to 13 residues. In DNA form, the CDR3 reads TGTGCCTGGATGACAGGGTTCGATTCACCCCTCCACTTT. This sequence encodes CAWMTGFDSPLHF.

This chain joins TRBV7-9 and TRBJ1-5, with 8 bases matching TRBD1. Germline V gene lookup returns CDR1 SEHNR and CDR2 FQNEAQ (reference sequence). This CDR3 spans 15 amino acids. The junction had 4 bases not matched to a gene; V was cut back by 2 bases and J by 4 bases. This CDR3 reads CASSLSGGWNQPQHF. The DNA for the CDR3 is TGTGCCAGCAGCTTATCAGGGGGCTGGAATCAGCCCCAGCATTTT.

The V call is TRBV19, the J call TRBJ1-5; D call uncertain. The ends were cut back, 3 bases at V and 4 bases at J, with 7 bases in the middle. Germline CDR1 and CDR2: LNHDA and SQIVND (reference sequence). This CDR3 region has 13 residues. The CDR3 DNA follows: TGTGCCAGTAGTATTCGAGGGAATCAGCCCCAGCATTTT. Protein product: CASSIRGNQPQHF.

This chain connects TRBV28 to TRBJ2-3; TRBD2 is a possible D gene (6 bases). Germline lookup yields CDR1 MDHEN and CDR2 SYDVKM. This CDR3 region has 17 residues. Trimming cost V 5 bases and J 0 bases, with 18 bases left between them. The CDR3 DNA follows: TGTGCCAGCAGTGGAGTTAGGACTAAGGAGAGCACAGATACGCAGTATTTT. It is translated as CASSGVRTKESTDTQYF.

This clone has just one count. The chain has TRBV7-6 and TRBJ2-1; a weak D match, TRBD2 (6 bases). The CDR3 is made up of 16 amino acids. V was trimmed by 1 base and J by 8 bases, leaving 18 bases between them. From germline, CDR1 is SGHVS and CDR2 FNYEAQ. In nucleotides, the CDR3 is TGTGCCAGCAGCTTAGAAAGGGACTCGATTGTCGATGAGCAGTTCTTC. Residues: CASSLERDSIVDEQFF.

CDR3 in amino acids: CSVFTSSYNEQFF. CDR3 bases: TGCAGCGTGTTTACTAGCTCCTACAATGAGCAGTTCTTC. The V and J genes are TRBV29-1 and TRBJ2-1, with D tentatively TRBD2 (5 bases). The CDR3 length is 13 residues. Trimming stripped 6 bases from V and 0 bases from J, with 9 bases between. The germline V gene has CDR1 SQVTM and CDR2 ANQGSEA.

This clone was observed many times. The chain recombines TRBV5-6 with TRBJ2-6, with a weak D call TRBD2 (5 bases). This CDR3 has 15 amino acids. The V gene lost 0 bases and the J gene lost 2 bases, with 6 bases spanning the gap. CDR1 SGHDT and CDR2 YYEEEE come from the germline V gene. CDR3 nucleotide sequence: TGTGCCAGCAGCTTGGCGGGGACTGGGGCCAACGTCCTGACTTTC. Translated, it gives CASSLAGTGANVLTF.

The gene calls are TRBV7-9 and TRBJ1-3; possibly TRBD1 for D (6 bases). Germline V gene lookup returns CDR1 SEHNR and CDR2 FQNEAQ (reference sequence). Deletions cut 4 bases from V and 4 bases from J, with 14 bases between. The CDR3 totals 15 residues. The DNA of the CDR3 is TGTGCCAGCAGCTCGGACAGTCTCCTCGGAAACACCATATATTTT. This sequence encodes CASSSDSLLGNTIYF.

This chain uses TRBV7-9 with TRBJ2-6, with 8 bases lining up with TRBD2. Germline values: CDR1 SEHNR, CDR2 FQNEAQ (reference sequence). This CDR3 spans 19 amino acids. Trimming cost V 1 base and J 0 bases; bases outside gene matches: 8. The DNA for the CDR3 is TGTGCCAGCAGCTTAGGTAGGCTAGCGGGTTACTCTGGGGCCAACGTCCTGACTTTC. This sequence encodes CASSLGRLAGYSGANVLTF.

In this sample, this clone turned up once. CDR3 in amino acids: CASSQPGDTGELFF. In DNA form, the CDR3 reads TGTGCCAGCAGCCAACCAGGGGACACCGGGGAGCTGTTTTTT. This chain uses TRBV3-1 (or the pseudogene TRBV3-2) with TRBJ2-2, with TRBD1 as a possible D gene (6 bases). The CDR3 length is 14 residues. Trimming removed 2 bases at V and 3 bases at J, with 7 bases between. Germline assignment: CDR1 LGHDT and CDR2 YNNKEL (reference sequence).

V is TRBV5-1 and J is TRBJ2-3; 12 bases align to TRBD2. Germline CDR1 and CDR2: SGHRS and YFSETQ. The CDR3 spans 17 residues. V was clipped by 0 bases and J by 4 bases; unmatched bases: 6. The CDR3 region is CASSLATSGRGADTQYF. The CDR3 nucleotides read TGCGCCAGCAGCTTGGCGACTAGCGGGAGAGGGGCAGATACGCAGTATTTT.

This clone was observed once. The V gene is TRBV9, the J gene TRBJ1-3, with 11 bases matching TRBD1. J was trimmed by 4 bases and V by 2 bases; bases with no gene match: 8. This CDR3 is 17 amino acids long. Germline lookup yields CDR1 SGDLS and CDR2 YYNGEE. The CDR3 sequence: CASSVGWTGGAGNTIYF. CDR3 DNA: TGTGCCAGCAGCGTGGGTTGGACAGGGGGCGCAGGAAACACCATATATTTT.

The CDR3 protein is CASSQDDSMNTEAFF. In nucleotides, the CDR3 is TGTGCCAGCAGCCAAGATGACAGCATGAACACTGAAGCTTTCTTT. V is TRBV3-1 (or the pseudogene TRBV3-2) and J is TRBJ1-1; D might be TRBD1 (5 bases). The germline CDR1 and CDR2 sequences are LGHDT and YNNKEL (reference sequence). This CDR3 contains 15 residues. The V end lost 0 bases, the J end lost 0 bases, and 8 bases lay between the germline ends.

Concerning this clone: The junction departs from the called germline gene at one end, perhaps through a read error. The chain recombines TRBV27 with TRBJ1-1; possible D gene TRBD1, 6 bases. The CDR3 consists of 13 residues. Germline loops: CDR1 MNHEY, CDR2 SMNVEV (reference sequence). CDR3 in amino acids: CASSFQEGGGEDF. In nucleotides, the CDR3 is TGTGCCAGCAGTTTCCAAGAAGGGGGTGGGGAAGACTTT.

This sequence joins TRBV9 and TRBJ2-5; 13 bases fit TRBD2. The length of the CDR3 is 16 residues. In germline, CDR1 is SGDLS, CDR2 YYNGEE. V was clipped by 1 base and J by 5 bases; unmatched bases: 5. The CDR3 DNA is TGTGCCAGCAGCGTAACTAGCGGGGGGGCTGGGGAGACCCAGTACTTC. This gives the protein CASSVTSGGAGETQYF.

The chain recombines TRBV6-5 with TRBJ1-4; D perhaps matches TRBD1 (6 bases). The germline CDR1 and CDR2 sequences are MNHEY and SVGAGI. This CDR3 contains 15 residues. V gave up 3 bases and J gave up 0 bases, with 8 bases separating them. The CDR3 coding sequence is TGTGCCAGCAGTTATAACAGGGCAACTAATGAAAAACTGTTTTTT. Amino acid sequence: CASSYNRATNEKLFF.

The CDR3 loop is CASSQKGVSDTQYF. In DNA, the CDR3 is TGTGCCAGCAGCCAGAAGGGGGTATCAGATACGCAGTATTTT. This chain connects TRBV3-1 (or the pseudogene TRBV3-2) to TRBJ2-3; D may be TRBD1 (6 bases). Germline CDR1 and CDR2: LGHDT and YNNKEL (reference sequence). The CDR3 extends over 14 amino acids. V gave up 3 bases and J gave up 4 bases, with 11 bases separating them.